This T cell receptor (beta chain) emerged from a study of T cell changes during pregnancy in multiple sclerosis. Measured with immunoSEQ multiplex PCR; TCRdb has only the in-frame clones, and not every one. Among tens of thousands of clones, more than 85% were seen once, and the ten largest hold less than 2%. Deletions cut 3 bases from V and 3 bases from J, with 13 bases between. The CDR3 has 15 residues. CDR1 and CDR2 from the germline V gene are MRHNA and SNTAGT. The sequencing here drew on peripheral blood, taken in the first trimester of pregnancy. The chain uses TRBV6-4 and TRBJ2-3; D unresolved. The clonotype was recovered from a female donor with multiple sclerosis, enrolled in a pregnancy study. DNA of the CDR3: TGTGCCAGCAGTGAACGGTTCTTTGATACAGATACGCAGTATTTT. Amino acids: CASSERFFDTDTQYF.